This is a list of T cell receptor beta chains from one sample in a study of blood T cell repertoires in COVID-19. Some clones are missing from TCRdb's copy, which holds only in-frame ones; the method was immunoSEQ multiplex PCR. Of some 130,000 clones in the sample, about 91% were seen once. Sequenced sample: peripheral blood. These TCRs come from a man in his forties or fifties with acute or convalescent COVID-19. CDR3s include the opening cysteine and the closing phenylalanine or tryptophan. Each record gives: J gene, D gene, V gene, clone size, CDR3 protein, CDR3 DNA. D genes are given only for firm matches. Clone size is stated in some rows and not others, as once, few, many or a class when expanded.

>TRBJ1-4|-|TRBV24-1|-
CATSDSRAATLNEKLFF
TGTGCCACCAGTGATAGCAGGGCAGCTACTCTTAATGAAAAACTGTTTTTT
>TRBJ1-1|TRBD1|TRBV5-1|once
CASSSTGGRTEAFF
TGCGCCAGCAGCTCGACAGGGGGTAGGACTGAAGCTTTCTTT
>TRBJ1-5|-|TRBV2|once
CASSRGWTGMHF
TGTGCCAGCAGTAGAGGATGGACGGGGATGCATTTT
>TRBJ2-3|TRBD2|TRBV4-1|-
CASRARVWTSGRVDTQYF
TGCGCCAGCAGGGCCCGCGTATGGACTAGCGGGAGAGTAGATACGCAGTATTTT
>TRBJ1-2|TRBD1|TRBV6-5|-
CASSRVDRGIYGYTF
TGTGCCAGCAGTCGCGTCGACAGGGGAATCTATGGCTACACCTTC
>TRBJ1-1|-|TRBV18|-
CASSDSRNTEAFF
TGTGCCAGCTCAGACAGCAGGAACACTGAAGCTTTCTTT
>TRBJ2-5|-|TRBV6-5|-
CASYPGGRETQYF
TGTGCCAGCTACCCTGGAGGAAGAGAGACCCAGTACTTC
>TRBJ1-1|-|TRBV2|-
CASSETGTNTEAFF
TGTGCCAGCAGCGAAACAGGGACGAACACTGAAGCTTTCTTT
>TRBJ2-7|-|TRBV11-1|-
CASSNQQVTSYEQYF
TGTGCCAGCAGCAATCAACAGGTTACGTCCTACGAGCAGTACTTC
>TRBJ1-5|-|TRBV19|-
CASSITRQQPQHF
TGTGCCAGTAGTATTACCAGGCAGCAGCCCCAGCATTTT
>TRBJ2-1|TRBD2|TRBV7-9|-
CASSLLLAEYNEQFF
TGTGCCAGCAGCTTATTACTAGCGGAATACAATGAGCAGTTCTTC
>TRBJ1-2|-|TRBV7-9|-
CASSPAGF
TGTGCCAGCAGCCCGGCAGGCTTC
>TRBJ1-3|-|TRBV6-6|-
CATQLIGNTIYF
TGTGCCACCCAGTTGATAGGAAACACCATATATTTT
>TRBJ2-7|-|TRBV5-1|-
CASSPGGLSPYEQYF
TGCGCCAGCAGCCCTGGGGGGTTGAGCCCCTACGAGCAGTACTTC
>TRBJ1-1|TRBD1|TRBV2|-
CASRRTGPRSEAFF
TGTGCCAGCAGAAGGACAGGCCCTAGGTCTGAAGCTTTCTTT
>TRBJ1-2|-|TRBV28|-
CASSSGWGRRGYTF
TGTGCCAGCAGTTCCGGCTGGGGGAGGAGGGGCTACACCTTC
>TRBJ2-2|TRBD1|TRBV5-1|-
CASSSSLRTGNTGELFF
TGCGCCAGCAGCTCTTCGTTGAGGACAGGGAACACCGGGGAGCTGTTTTTT
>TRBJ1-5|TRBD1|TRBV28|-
CASSSSTGWRGNQPQHF
TGTGCCAGCAGTTCCTCGACAGGGTGGAGAGGCAATCAGCCCCAGCATTTT
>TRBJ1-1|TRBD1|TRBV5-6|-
CASSAWDREVTEAFF
TGTGCCAGCAGCGCCTGGGACAGGGAGGTCACTGAAGCTTTCTTT
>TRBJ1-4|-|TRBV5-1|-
CASSFQTYEKLFF
TGCGCCAGCAGCTTCCAGACATACGAAAAACTGTTTTTT
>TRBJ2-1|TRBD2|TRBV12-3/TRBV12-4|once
CASSLGLAEQFF
TGTGCCAGCAGTTTAGGACTAGCGGAGCAGTTCTTC
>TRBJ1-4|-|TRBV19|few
CASRPSGPGNEKLFF
TGTGCCAGTAGGCCCTCCGGACCGGGGAATGAAAAACTGTTTTTT
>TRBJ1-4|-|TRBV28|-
CATYGRNNEKLFF
TGTGCCACCTACGGGAGGAATAATGAAAAACTGTTTTTT
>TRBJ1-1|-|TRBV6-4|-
CASSDDGEPNTEAFF
TGTGCCAGCAGTGACGACGGGGAACCGAACACTGAAGCTTTCTTT
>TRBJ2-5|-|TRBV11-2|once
CASSSGTLPEETQYF
TGTGCCAGCAGCTCCGGGACTCTTCCGGAGGAGACCCAGTACTTC
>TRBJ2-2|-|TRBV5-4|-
CASRAGLNTGELFF
TGTGCCAGCAGGGCAGGGTTAAACACCGGGGAGCTGTTTTTT
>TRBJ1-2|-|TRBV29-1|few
CSVEEEEGLYGYTF
TGCAGCGTTGAAGAGGAGGAGGGCCTCTATGGCTACACCTTC
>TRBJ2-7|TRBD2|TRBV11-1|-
CASSPRRAGASYEQYF
TGTGCCAGCAGCCCTCGTAGAGCGGGGGCCTCCTACGAGCAGTACTTC
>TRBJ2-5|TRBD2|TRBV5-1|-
CASSLPAGGQETQYF
TGCGCCAGCAGCTTGCCAGCGGGAGGACAGGAGACCCAGTACTTC
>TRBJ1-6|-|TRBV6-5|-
CASSYSRRVNSPLHF
TGTGCCAGCAGTTACTCTCGCAGGGTCAATTCACCCCTCCACTTT
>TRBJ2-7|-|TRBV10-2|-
CASSDGSLNEQYF
TGCGCCAGCAGTGATGGGAGTCTGAACGAGCAGTACTTC
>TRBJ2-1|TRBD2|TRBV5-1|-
CASSFLAGVSSYNEQFF
TGCGCCAGCAGTTTTTTAGCGGGGGTGAGCTCCTACAATGAGCAGTTCTTC
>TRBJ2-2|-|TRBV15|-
CATSRDRTPATGELFF
TGTGCCACCAGCAGAGATCGGACTCCCGCCACCGGGGAGCTGTTTTTT
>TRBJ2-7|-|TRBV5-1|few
CASSLPPTGVSYEQYF
TGCGCCAGCAGCTTGCCCCCGACCGGAGTCTCCTACGAGCAGTACTTC
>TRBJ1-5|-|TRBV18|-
CASSPRGGNQPQHF
TGTGCCAGCTCACCCCGAGGCGGGAATCAGCCCCAGCATTTT
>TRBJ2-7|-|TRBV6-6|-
CASSTGTLSYEQYF
TGTGCCAGCAGCACCGGGACACTATCCTACGAGCAGTACTTC
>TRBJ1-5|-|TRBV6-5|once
CASSSGNTLPQHF
TGTGCCAGCAGTTCGGGGAATACCCTCCCCCAGCATTTT
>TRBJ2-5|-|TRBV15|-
CATSGHQETQYF
TGTGCCACCAGCGGCCATCAAGAGACCCAGTACTTC
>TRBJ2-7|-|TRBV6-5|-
CATLVLRGGYEQYF
TGTGCCACCCTGGTACTCCGTGGGGGGTACGAGCAGTACTTC
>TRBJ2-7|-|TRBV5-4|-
CASSLRGGYEQYF
TGTGCCAGCAGCTTGAGAGGAGGATACGAGCAGTACTTC
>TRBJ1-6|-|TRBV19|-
CASIPSGDGPLHF
TGTGCCAGTATCCCGTCAGGGGACGGACCCCTCCACTTT
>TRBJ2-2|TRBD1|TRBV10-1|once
CASSELKGDRGYTGELFF
TGCGCCAGCAGTGAGCTTAAAGGGGACAGGGGATACACCGGGGAGCTGTTTTTT
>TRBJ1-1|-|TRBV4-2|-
CASSPRGKGGTEAFF
TGTGCCAGCAGCCCTCGCGGGAAGGGCGGCACTGAAGCTTTCTTT
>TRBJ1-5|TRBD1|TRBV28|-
CASKEGAGGQPQHF
TGTGCCAGCAAGGAGGGGGCCGGGGGACAGCCCCAGCATTTT
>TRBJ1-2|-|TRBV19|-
CASREQDIHGYTF
TGTGCCAGTCGCGAGCAGGACATCCATGGCTACACCTTC
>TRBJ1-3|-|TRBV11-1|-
CASSPRTDLDGNTIYF
TGTGCCAGCAGCCCTCGGACAGACCTTGACGGAAACACCATATATTTT
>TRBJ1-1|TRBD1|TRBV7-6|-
CASSLAGGAGNTEAFF
TGTGCCAGCAGCTTAGCAGGGGGCGCGGGGAACACTGAAGCTTTCTTT
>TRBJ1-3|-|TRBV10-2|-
CASSDRGNRNTIYF
TGCGCCAGCAGTGATCGGGGGAATAGAAACACCATATATTTT
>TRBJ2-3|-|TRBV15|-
CATSRGTLADTQYF
TGTGCCACCAGCAGAGGAACCCTAGCAGATACGCAGTATTTT
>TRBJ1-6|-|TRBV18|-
CASSPLADSSYNSPLHF
TGTGCCAGCTCACCACTGGCAGACAGCTCCTATAATTCACCCCTCCACTTT
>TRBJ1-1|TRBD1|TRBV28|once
CASRQGAGYTEAFF
TGTGCCAGCAGGCAGGGGGCGGGGTACACTGAAGCTTTCTTT
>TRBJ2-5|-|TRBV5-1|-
CASSLAAYETQYF
TGCGCCAGCAGCTTGGCCGCGTACGAGACCCAGTACTTC
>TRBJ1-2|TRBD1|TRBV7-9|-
CASSPDRGASYGYTF
TGTGCCAGCAGCCCTGACAGGGGGGCAAGCTATGGCTACACCTTC
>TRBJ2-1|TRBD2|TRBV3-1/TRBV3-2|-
CASSQDPAGSYNEQFF
TGTGCCAGCAGCCAAGATCCAGCGGGAAGCTACAATGAGCAGTTCTTC
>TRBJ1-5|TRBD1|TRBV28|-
CASSFGTGYQPQHF
TGTGCCAGCAGTTTCGGGACAGGGTATCAGCCCCAGCATTTT
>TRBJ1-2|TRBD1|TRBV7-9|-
CASSLAHGNRGGADGYTF
TGTGCCAGCAGCTTAGCGCACGGGAACAGGGGAGGTGCGGATGGCTACACCTTC
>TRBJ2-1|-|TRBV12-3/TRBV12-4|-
CASSQNEQFF
TGTGCCAGCAGCCAAAATGAGCAGTTCTTC
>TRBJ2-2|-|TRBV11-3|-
CASSLGQGTNTGELFF
TGTGCCAGCAGCTTAGGCCAGGGGACGAACACCGGGGAGCTGTTTTTT
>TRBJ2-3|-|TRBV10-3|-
CAISVSDARGGATDTQYF
TGTGCCATCAGTGTCTCCGATGCGAGAGGGGGGGCGACAGATACGCAGTATTTT